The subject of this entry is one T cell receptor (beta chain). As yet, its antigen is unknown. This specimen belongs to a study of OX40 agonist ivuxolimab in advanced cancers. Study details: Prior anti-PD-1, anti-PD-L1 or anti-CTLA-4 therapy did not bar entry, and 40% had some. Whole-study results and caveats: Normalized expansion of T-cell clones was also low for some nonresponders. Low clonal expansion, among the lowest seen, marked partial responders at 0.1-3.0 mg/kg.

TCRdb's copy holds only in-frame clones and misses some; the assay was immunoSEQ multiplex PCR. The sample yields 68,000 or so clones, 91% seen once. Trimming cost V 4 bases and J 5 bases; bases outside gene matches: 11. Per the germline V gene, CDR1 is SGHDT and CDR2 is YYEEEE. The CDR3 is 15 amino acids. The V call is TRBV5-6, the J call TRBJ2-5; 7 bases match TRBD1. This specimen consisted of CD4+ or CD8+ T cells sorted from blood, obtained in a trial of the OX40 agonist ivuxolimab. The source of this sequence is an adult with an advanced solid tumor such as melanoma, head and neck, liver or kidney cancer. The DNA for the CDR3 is TGTGCCAGCAGCCTGGGGGACAGCCTTGTGGAGACCCAGTACTTC. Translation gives CASSLGDSLVETQYF.